These T cell receptor beta chains were read from a single sample in a study of cytomegalovirus exposure and HLA in healthy donors. Here immunoSEQ multiplex PCR was the method, and the copy in TCRdb shows in-frame clones only, minus some. The sample shows roughly 100,000 clones, approximately 71% of them seen only once. The sequenced sample consisted of PBMCs. The receptors stem from a female donor in good health and CMV-seronegative. The CDR3 runs from the conserved cysteine through the conserved F or W. The D gene is left open where the match is weak. The listing skips clone size in some rows; elsewhere it reads once, few, many or a size class.

d_call	v_call	clone_size	j_call	cdr3_aa	cdr3_nt
NA	TRBV5-4	NA	TRBJ2-1	CASSRAGSNEQFF	TGTGCCAGTAGCCGGGCAGGGTCCAATGAGCAGTTCTTC
NA	TRBV30	NA	TRBJ1-2	CAWSVRTQNLDGYTF	TGTGCCTGGAGTGTACGAACTCAAAACTTGGATGGCTACACCTTC
TRBD2	TRBV5-4	NA	TRBJ2-3	CASSSGLAGGTDTQYF	TGTGCCAGCAGTTCCGGACTAGCGGGAGGAACAGATACGCAGTATTTT
NA	TRBV5-1	NA	TRBJ2-7	CASSLALRSYEQYF	TGCGCCAGCAGCTTGGCCTTGCGGAGCTACGAGCAGTACTTC
NA	TRBV13	NA	TRBJ1-5	CASSLGGQPQHF	TGTGCCAGCAGCTTAGGCGGTCAGCCCCAGCATTTT
NA	TRBV7-2	NA	TRBJ1-2	CASSGGLYDGYTF	TGTGCCAGCAGCGGGGGCTTATACGATGGCTACACCTTC
TRBD1	TRBV9	NA	TRBJ1-2	CASSNPSGQGEDYGYTF	TGTGCCAGCAGCAACCCATCGGGACAGGGGGAAGACTATGGCTACACCTTC
NA	TRBV7-3	NA	TRBJ2-3	CASSLEGRRTDTQYF	TGTGCCAGCAGCTTAGAAGGCAGGCGCACAGATACGCAGTATTTT
NA	TRBV28	NA	TRBJ1-2	CASSPFLAGRANYGYTF	TGTGCCAGCAGTCCCTTTTTGGCGGGCCGAGCTAACTATGGCTACACCTTC
NA	TRBV27	once	TRBJ2-5	CASSLRRGETQYF	TGTGCCAGCAGTTTACGGCGAGGAGAGACCCAGTACTTC
TRBD1	TRBV5-6	NA	TRBJ1-5	CASSLGTGASNQPQHF	TGTGCCAGCAGCTTGGGGACAGGGGCTAGCAATCAGCCCCAGCATTTT
NA	TRBV7-9	NA	TRBJ2-1	CASSLYNNEQFF	TGTGCCAGCAGCTTGTACAACAATGAGCAGTTCTTC
NA	TRBV10-3	NA	TRBJ2-1	CAISEYQVIYNEQFF	TGTGCCATCAGTGAGTACCAGGTTATTTACAATGAGCAGTTCTTC
TRBD1	TRBV15	few	TRBJ1-4	CATTGTGGGNEKLFF	TGTGCCACCACAGGGACAGGGGGGGGAAATGAAAAACTGTTTTTT
NA	TRBV11-1	NA	TRBJ2-5	CASTLREGEQETQYF	TGTGCCAGCACCCTTCGTGAAGGAGAACAAGAGACCCAGTACTTC
TRBD1	TRBV9	NA	TRBJ2-5	CASSVGGQGAWGETQYF	TGTGCCAGCAGCGTAGGTGGGCAGGGGGCATGGGGAGAGACCCAGTACTTC
TRBD2	TRBV7-3	NA	TRBJ2-3	CASSSGLAGGRDTQYF	TGTGCCAGCAGCTCGGGACTAGCGGGGGGGCGCGATACGCAGTATTTT
NA	TRBV29-1	NA	TRBJ2-7	CSGGVGGLGEQYF	TGCAGCGGCGGGGTGGGGGGTCTCGGCGAGCAGTACTTC
TRBD1	TRBV28	NA	TRBJ1-3	CASSLGQGESSGNTIYF	TGTGCCAGCAGTTTAGGACAGGGCGAGAGCTCTGGAAACACCATATATTTT
NA	TRBV6-4	NA	TRBJ2-3	CASSARVGGRDTQYF	TGTGCCAGCAGTGCAAGGGTCGGAGGCAGGGATACGCAGTATTTT
TRBD1	TRBV7-9	once	TRBJ2-7	CASSLAGTGGEGEQYF	TGTGCCAGCAGCTTAGCAGGGACAGGGGGCGAGGGCGAGCAGTACTTC
TRBD1	TRBV28	once	TRBJ1-1	CASTWVGQANTEAFF	TGTGCCAGCACCTGGGTCGGACAGGCGAACACTGAAGCTTTCTTT
NA	TRBV6-5	NA	TRBJ1-5	CASRSGRWSNQPQHF	TGTGCCAGCAGATCCGGGAGGTGGAGCAATCAGCCCCAGCATTTT
NA	TRBV21-1	NA	TRBJ1-4	CASREYDLSVLVPTNEKLFF	TGTGCCAGCAGGGAGTACGACCTCAGCGTATTAGTGCCAACTAATGAAAAACTGTTTTTT
NA	TRBV23-1	NA	TRBJ1-4	CASSHSRDLSRRAWEKLFF	TGCGCCAGCAGTCACTCCCGGGACTTAAGCAGGAGGGCCTGGGAAAAACTGTTTTTT
NA	TRBV6-4	few	TRBJ2-2	CASSERIGRPGAGELFF	TGTGCCAGCAGTGAGCGGATCGGAAGGCCCGGCGCCGGGGAGCTGTTTTTT
NA	TRBV7-8	NA	TRBJ1-1	CASSFNPQTEAFF	TGTGCCAGCAGCTTTAACCCTCAGACTGAAGCTTTCTTT
TRBD1	TRBV9	NA	TRBJ1-6	CASSVGGQGNSPLHF	TGTGCCAGCAGCGTAGGGGGACAGGGGAATTCACCCCTCCACTTT
TRBD1	TRBV6-4	NA	TRBJ2-2	CATADREAGELFF	TGTGCCACCGCGGACAGGGAAGCCGGGGAGCTGTTTTTT
NA	TRBV19	NA	TRBJ1-1	CAIQGSAEAFF	TGTGCCATACAGGGTAGCGCTGAAGCTTTCTTT
TRBD1	TRBV27	NA	TRBJ2-1	CASILQGDNMVNEQFF	TGTGCCAGCATTCTACAGGGGGACAATATGGTGAATGAGCAGTTCTTC
NA	TRBV5-8	few	TRBJ2-5	CASSPERGGTETQYF	TGTGCCAGCAGCCCAGAGAGGGGGGGGACAGAGACCCAGTACTTC
NA	TRBV4-3	NA	TRBJ2-2	CASSQGARNTGELFF	TGCGCCAGCAGCCAAGGGGCGAGAAACACCGGGGAGCTGTTTTTT
NA	TRBV13	NA	TRBJ2-6	CASSGRTERANVLTF	TGTGCCAGCAGCGGGAGGACTGAAAGGGCCAACGTCCTGACTTTC
TRBD2	TRBV27	NA	TRBJ2-7	CASTPNGLAGGGYEQYF	TGTGCCAGCACTCCAAATGGACTAGCGGGAGGCGGGTACGAGCAGTACTTC
TRBD1	TRBV2	NA	TRBJ1-1	CASSPPGQPNTEAFF	TGTGCCAGCAGCCCGCCGGGACAGCCGAACACTGAAGCTTTCTTT
TRBD1	TRBV19	NA	TRBJ1-1	CASSRGQVNTEAFF	TGTGCCAGTTCCCGGGGACAGGTCAACACTGAAGCTTTCTTT
TRBD1	TRBV10-1	NA	TRBJ2-7	CASSEGQGATEQYF	TGCGCCAGCAGTGAGGGACAGGGGGCGACCGAGCAGTACTTC
TRBD1	TRBV2	NA	TRBJ1-5	CASSERWTGSQPQHF	TGTGCCAGCAGTGAAAGGTGGACAGGGAGTCAGCCCCAGCATTTT
TRBD1	TRBV18	NA	TRBJ2-5	CASSPTGQKPRQETQYF	TGTGCCAGCTCACCGACGGGACAGAAGCCTCGCCAAGAGACCCAGTACTTC